A single sample is the source of the 15 T cell receptor beta chains below, sequenced in a study of cytomegalovirus exposure and HLA in healthy donors. This PCR relied on a set of 60 Vbeta primers and 13 Jbeta primers. Assay used: immunoSEQ multiplex PCR; TCRdb lists only in-frame clones, some missing. This sample carries under 110,000 clones, approximately 85% of them seen once, and the ten largest clones take about 3.7%. The sequencing input was PBMCs. All receptors derive from a man aged 25-40 years in good health and CMV-seronegative.

This chain connects TRBV7-9 to TRBJ1-6; possibly TRBD1 for D (6 bases). From germline, CDR1 is SEHNR and CDR2 FQNEAQ (reference sequence). Between the trimmed V and J ends, which lost 8 bases and 9 bases, there was a span of 20 bases. The CDR3 totals 15 residues. The CDR3 DNA is TGTGCCAGCGGTCTCCTGGGGGCCACCTTTTCACCCCTCCACTTT. Its protein is CASGLLGATFSPLHF.

This chain links TRBV12-2 with TRBJ1-5. TRBV12-2 constitutes a pseudogene. This CDR3 spans 14 amino acids. The CDR3 DNA follows: TGTGCAAGTCGCTTAGCACGCGGTTATCAGCCCCAGCATTTT. The encoded protein is CASRLARGYQPQHF.

The chain uses TRBV4-3 and TRBJ2-5; 12 bases fit TRBD2. Germline V gene lookup returns CDR1 LGHNA and CDR2 YSLEER. After removal of 4 bases from V and 0 bases from J, the junction contained 6 bases not matched to a gene. The CDR3 extends over 17 amino acids. The CDR3 loop reads CASSPGLAGSHQETQYF. CDR3 nucleotide sequence: TGCGCCAGCAGCCCTGGACTAGCGGGATCCCACCAAGAGACCCAGTACTTC.

The J gene is TRBJ1-4, the V gene TRBV4-1; 10 bases are shared with TRBD1. Germline CDR1 MGHRA, CDR2 YSYEKL. V dropped 0 bases and J dropped 11; count of bases not matched to a gene: 9. The CDR3 contains 16 residues. The CDR3 spells CASSQEPDRGRGKLFF. CDR3 sequence (DNA): TGCGCCAGCAGCCAAGAACCAGACAGGGGGCGCGGGAAACTGTTTTTT.

The chain links TRBV29-1 to TRBJ2-1, with D hard to call. V lost 0 bases to trimming and J lost 1 base, with 22 bases between them. This CDR3 contains 19 residues. Germline CDR1 is SQVTM and CDR2 is ANQGSEA. CDR3 amino acids: CSVEDKSLSAFSSYNEQFF. CDR3 DNA sequence: TGCAGCGTTGAAGACAAATCACTGTCAGCGTTCAGTTCCTACAATGAGCAGTTCTTC.

This clone has more than one count but fewer than ten. The rearrangement links TRBV10-3 to TRBJ2-2; 7 bases map to TRBD2. Germline V gene data show CDR1 as ENHRY and CDR2 as SYGVKD. The CDR3 extends over 13 amino acids. V gave up 8 bases and J gave up 4 bases; unmatched junction bases: 4. Here the CDR3 reads CAIAGVGTGELFF. In DNA form, the CDR3 reads TGTGCCATCGCGGGGGTTGGCACCGGGGAGCTGTTTTTT.

The chain recombines TRBV7-8 with TRBJ1-5; D ambiguous. Looked up from germline, CDR1 is SGHVS and CDR2 is FQNEAQ. This CDR3 contains 16 residues. Trimming took off 4 bases at V and 2 bases at J, with 15 bases between the two ends. CDR3 DNA sequence: TGTGCCAGCAGCTCCCGACGTAGCGTACGCAATCAGCCCCAGCATTTT. Amino acids: CASSSRRSVRNQPQHF.

The chain is built from TRBV9 and TRBJ2-7, with TRBD2 matching 8 bases. This CDR3 contains 14 residues. CDR1 and CDR2 (germline): SGDLS, YYNGEE. Trimming removed 4 bases from V and 2 bases from J; junction bases left unmatched: 5. The CDR3: CASSLGGGPYEQYF. In nucleotides, the CDR3 is TGTGCCAGCAGCCTCGGGGGGGGTCCCTACGAGCAGTACTTC.

For the CDR3, the DNA is TGCGCCAGCAGCACGAACCCGGACAGTCCGAGCTACGAGCAGTACTTC. Its translation: CASSTNPDSPSYEQYF. The chain has TRBV5-1 and TRBJ2-7; D perhaps matches TRBD1 (6 bases). Germline V gives CDR1 SGHRS, CDR2 YFSETQ. V was pared by 4 bases and J by 3 bases, with 20 bases between. This CDR3 contains 16 residues.

The chain links TRBV28 to TRBJ1-1; the match to TRBD1 covers 9 bases. This CDR3 spans 16 amino acids. Trimming took 4 bases from V and 3 from J; bases not matched to a gene: 9. Germline loops: CDR1 MDHEN, CDR2 SYDVKM. CDR3 in amino acids: CASSSPATGGHTEAFF. CDR3 in DNA: TGTGCCAGCAGTTCCCCAGCGACAGGGGGGCACACTGAAGCTTTCTTT. Supplemented by reference TRBV28 and TRBJ1-1, the full variable domain reads DVKVTQSSRYLVKRTGEKVFLECVQDMDHENMFWYRQDPGLGLRLIYFSYDVKMKEKGDIPEGYSVSREKKERFSLILESASTNQTSMYLCASSSPATGGHTEAFFGQGTRLTVV.

This rearrangement joins TRBV19 to TRBJ2-7; 8 bases match TRBD1. The CDR3 length is 17 residues. Per the germline V gene, CDR1 is LNHDA and CDR2 is SQIVND (reference sequence). V shed 5 bases and J 4 bases; nucleotides not matched to a gene: 16. Here the CDR3 DNA reads TGTGCCAGTAGTTCATCGGACAGGGTAAGATCTGGATACGAGCAGTACTTC. Protein: CASSSSDRVRSGYEQYF.

The chain recombines TRBV10-1 with TRBJ1-2, with D perhaps TRBD1 (6 bases). The length of the CDR3 is 16 residues. Trimming removed 9 bases at V and 7 bases at J, with 27 bases between. Germline-derived CDR1 and CDR2 are WNHNN and SYGVQD (reference sequence). The CDR3 region is CARRKRTVSYSAGYTF. The CDR3 DNA is TGCGCCAGACGAAAGCGGACAGTGTCCTATTCCGCTGGCTACACCTTC.

This chain connects TRBV27 to TRBJ2-7, with 7 positions matching TRBD1. CDR1 is MNHEY, CDR2 SMNVEV, per germline (reference sequence). J lost 2 bases, V lost 5 bases, and 6 bases had no gene match. The CDR3 consists of 14 residues. CDR3 nucleotides: TGTGCCAGCAGTCCCGGGGACAGCCCCTACGAGCAGTACTTC. It yields the protein CASSPGDSPYEQYF.

The count of this clone is one. The chain couples TRBV2 to TRBJ2-1; 11 bases line up with TRBD2. The ends lost 7 bases at V and 12 bases at J; junction bases unmatched: 17. Germline-derived CDR1 and CDR2 are SNHLY and FYNNEI. CDR3 length: 16 amino acids. CDR3 in DNA: TGTGCCAGCATCGGGGTGACTAGCGGGGCCGGAAGGCCGCAGTTCTTC. It yields the protein CASIGVTSGAGRPQFF. Based on the CDR3 plus reference TRBV2 and TRBJ2-1, the full variable domain is EPEVTQTPSHQVTQMGQEVILRCVPISNHLYFYWYRQILGQKVEFLVSFYNNEISEKSEIFDDQFSVERPDGSNFTLKIRSTKLEDSAMYFCASIGVTSGAGRPQFFGPGTRLTVL.

CDR3 sequence (DNA): TGTGCCAGCAGCTTAACCGGGAGAGACGCAGATACGCAGTATTTT. It encodes CASSLTGRDADTQYF. The chain recombines TRBV7-3 with TRBJ2-3; D may be TRBD2 (6 bases). This CDR3 is built from 15 residues. Between the trimmed V and J ends, which lost 0 bases and 4 bases, there was a span of 11 bases. Germline CDR1 and CDR2: SGHTA and FQGTGA.